This is a list of T cell receptor beta chains from one sample in a study of T cell responses to AZD1222 COVID-19 vaccine. Measured with immunoSEQ multiplex PCR; TCRdb has only the in-frame clones, and not every one. The table shows 120,000 to 150,000 clones, with more than 85% occurring only once. Specimen: peripheral blood, collected on day 0 of AZD1222 vaccination. These receptors came from an adult in good health. Each CDR3 is given with its conserved first and last residue. The order of the fields is V gene, clone size, CDR3 protein. Not every row has a clone size; where given, it reads once, few, many or a size class.

TRBV3-1/TRBV3-2 | once | CASSQQWTDNNEQFF
TRBV7-2 | NA | CASSPRTEFNYGYTF
TRBV4-3 | NA | CASSQEDEQYF
TRBV10-1 | NA | CASSESASTGELFF
TRBV10-3 | NA | CALLGRGGETQYF
TRBV11-2 | NA | CASSLAPLAEYEQYF
TRBV24-1 | NA | CATSDGGGTDTQYF
TRBV9 | NA | CASSVAGTVIAGDSPLHF
TRBV3-1/TRBV3-2 | NA | CASSPSSPGTQYF
TRBV20-1 | NA | CSASTGVNSPLHF
TRBV27 | NA | CASSLFRGTGELFF
TRBV25-1 | NA | CASSVTAPQETQYF
TRBV6-5 | NA | CASSSTAVKGNTIYF
TRBV10-2 | NA | CASLVADTQYF
TRBV4-3 | NA | CASSHDRGQPPLHF
TRBV6-5 | once | CASSYGQGNSYEQYF
TRBV6-5 | NA | CASSPGGSPLHF
TRBV23-1 | NA | CASSRHLGWSGELFF